The 11 T cell receptor beta chains reported below all come from one sample, sequenced in a study of cytomegalovirus exposure and HLA in healthy donors. In the PCR, 60 Vbeta and 13 Jbeta primers were used. Profiling relied on immunoSEQ multiplex PCR, and the TCRdb table lists in-frame clones only, not all of them. The repertoire includes approximately 170,000 clones, around 81% of them detected once, and approximately 1.5% sits in the top ten. Material for sequencing was PBMCs. Receptors originate from a man in his forties in good health and CMV-seronegative.

The V and J genes are TRBV19 and TRBJ2-1; tentatively, D is TRBD2 (5 bases). The length of the CDR3 is 14 residues. V lost 3 bases, J lost 4 bases, and 10 bases lay in between. Germline lookup yields CDR1 LNHDA and CDR2 SQIVND (reference sequence). The CDR3 nucleotides read TGTGCCAGTAGTATGAGGGAGCGGTACAATGAGCAGTTCTTC. Translating it yields CASSMRERYNEQFF.

The V gene is TRBV11-2, the J gene TRBJ1-4; tentatively, D is TRBD1 (6 bases). Deletions cut 3 bases from V and 7 bases from J, with 12 bases between. The CDR3 has 14 amino acids. The germline CDR1 and CDR2 sequences are SGHAT and FQNNGV. Written as DNA, the CDR3 is TGTGCCAGCAGCTTTGCAGGGGTTAGTGAAAAACTGTTTTTT. Translated: CASSFAGVSEKLFF.

This clone came up a few times. A read error may produce the germline difference seen at one junction end. The V and J genes are TRBV5-6 and TRBJ2-6, with D possibly matching TRBD1 (6 bases). The CDR3 spans 15 residues. Germline CDR1 reads SGHDT; CDR2 reads YYEEEE. CDR3 in DNA: TGTGCCAGCAGCCAGAACAGGGCTGGGGCCAACGGCCTGACTTTC. Its translation is CASSQNRAGANGLTF.

This clone showed up just a few times. The CDR3 protein is CAWGGTGKGDEQFF. CDR3 DNA sequence: TGTGCCTGGGGTGGGACAGGGAAAGGGGATGAGCAGTTCTTC. The rearrangement uses TRBV30 and TRBJ2-1, with TRBD1 matching 9 bases. This CDR3 contains 14 residues. CDR1 and CDR2 from the germline V gene are GTSNPN and SVGIG (reference sequence). With 5 bases clipped from V and 8 bases from J, the junction kept 10 bases outside the gene matches. Drawing the rest from reference TRBV30 and TRBJ2-1, the complete variable domain is SQTIHQWPATLVQPVGSPLSLECTVEGTSNPNLYWYRQAAGRGLQLLFYSVGIGQISSEVPQNLSASRPQDRQFILSSKKLLLSDSGFYLCAWGGTGKGDEQFFGPGTRLTVL.

The chain recombines TRBV10-2 with TRBJ1-5; no clear D gene. Germline lookup yields CDR1 WSHSY and CDR2 SAAADI. The V and J ends lost 0 bases and 7 bases respectively, with 10 bases between them. The CDR3 sequence is 14 residues long. The CDR3 loop reads CASSESNSAQPQHF. In DNA form, the CDR3 reads TGCGCCAGCAGTGAGTCGAATAGCGCCCAGCCCCAGCATTTT.

The V call is TRBV7-2, the J call TRBJ2-5, with a weak D call TRBD1 (7 bases). The V end lost 0 bases, the J end lost 5 bases, and 13 bases lay between the germline ends. The CDR3 runs to 15 residues. CDR1 and CDR2 (germline): SGHTA, FQGNSA. The CDR3 DNA is TGTGCCAGCAGCTTAGCAGGGCAGGGGGGCGAGACCCAGTACTTC. Protein sequence: CASSLAGQGGETQYF.

J is TRBJ2-1 and V is TRBV11-3; 10 bases align to TRBD2. The germline V gene encodes CDR1 SGHNT and CDR2 YENEEA. The CDR3 is 15 residues long. V trimming: 5 bases; J trimming: 8 bases; junction bases outside the gene matches: 9. DNA of the CDR3: TGTGCCAGCAGCACTTTCAGCGGGAGGGAGGATGAGCAGTTCTTC. Translation: CASSTFSGREDEQFF.

The J gene is TRBJ1-2, the V gene TRBV19; D is ambiguous. V lost 6 bases and J lost 6, with 17 bases in between. Germline CDR1 is LNHDA and CDR2 is SQIVND (reference sequence). The CDR3 totals 14 residues. The CDR3 here is CASRAPPGWNGYTF. CDR3 in DNA: TGTGCCAGTAGGGCCCCCCCCGGGTGGAATGGCTACACCTTC.

This chain uses TRBV5-1 with TRBJ1-1; 10 positions agree with TRBD1. Germline CDR1 reads SGHRS; CDR2 reads YFSETQ. The ends lost 4 bases at V and 1 base at J; junction bases unmatched: 1. There are 14 residues in the CDR3. The CDR3 protein is CASSRDRGNTEAFF. For the CDR3, the DNA is TGCGCCAGCAGCCGGGACAGGGGGAACACTGAAGCTTTCTTT.

This clone was observed a handful of times. This chain links TRBV5-4 with TRBJ1-1; D possibly corresponds to TRBD1 (5 bases). The V end lost 2 bases, the J end lost 1 base, and 15 bases lay between the germline ends. CDR1 and CDR2 (germline): SGHNT, YYREEE (reference sequence). This CDR3 region has 16 residues. Here the CDR3 reads CASSFMAGIRNTEAFF. As DNA, the CDR3 is TGTGCCAGCAGCTTTATGGCAGGGATTAGGAACACTGAAGCTTTCTTT.

The chain is built from TRBV28 and TRBJ1-1; D perhaps matches TRBD1 (5 bases). The V gene's germline CDR1 is MDHEN and CDR2 SYDVKM. The V end was cut by 6 bases, the J end by 10 bases, with 9 bases between. This CDR3 is built from 10 residues. The CDR3 spells CASSTGSAFF. In nucleotides, the CDR3 is TGTGCCAGCAGCACAGGTTCAGCTTTCTTT. The whole variable domain, filled in from reference TRBV28 and TRBJ1-1, reads DVKVTQSSRYLVKRTGEKVFLECVQDMDHENMFWYRQDPGLGLRLIYFSYDVKMKEKGDIPEGYSVSREKKERFSLILESASTNQTSMYLCASSTGSAFFGQGTRLTVV.